The 10 T cell receptor beta chains reported below all come from one sample, sequenced in a study of spatial heterogeneity in lung cancer. TCRdb ran MiXCR on the 5' RACE reads and lists one entry per CDR3 protein. The profile shows over 14,000 distinct CDR3 sequences, roughly 4% of them singletons. Time point denoted: sample taken at primary tumor resection. The material was normal lung tissue next to the tumor, obtained at surgery. These receptors were obtained from a male donor with early-stage non-small cell lung cancer.

There are many counts of this clonotype. This beta chain is a stray sequence in a library constructed for alpha chains; its clone size is not meaningful. V usage is TRBV12-5 and J usage is TRBJ2-4; 7 positions match TRBD1. The CDR3 loop spans 14 amino acids. Germline assignment: CDR1 LGHNT and CDR2 FRNRAP. Trimming took 6 bases from V and 9 from J; bases not matched to a gene: 11. CDR3 protein: CASGPTGLPSIQYF. For the CDR3, the DNA is TGTGCTAGTGGCCCGACAGGGTTGCCCTCCATTCAGTACTTC.

Ten or more counts support this clonotype. A library made for alpha chains picked up this beta chain off target, so its size means little. The chain employs TRBV12-3 or TRBV12-4 and TRBJ2-3, with 8 bases identical to TRBD2. The length of the CDR3 is 15 residues. J was trimmed by 4 bases and V by 5 bases; bases with no gene match: 8. The CDR3 reads CASSTSGSGADTQYF. CDR3 nucleotide sequence: TGTGCCAGCAGTACCAGCGGGAGTGGGGCAGATACGCAGTATTTT.

This clonotype is termed medium-sized. This beta chain turned up in a library designed for alpha chains; as an off-target read, its abundance says little. The gene calls are TRBV29-1 and TRBJ1-1; D gene ambiguous. CDR3 size: 11 residues. CDR1 and CDR2 (germline): SQVTM, ANQGSEA. V was pared by 6 bases and J by 6 bases, with 11 bases between. As DNA, the CDR3 is TGCAGCGTATCGCCGGGCGCTGAAGCTTTCTTT. Translated: CSVSPGAEAFF.

This clonotype was counted at least ten times. As an off-target read in a library built for alpha chains, this beta chain has a frequency of little significance. V usage is TRBV9 and J usage is TRBJ1-5; no clear D gene. Per germline, CDR1 SGDLS and CDR2 YYNGEE. The CDR3 contains 13 residues. V lost 4 bases and J lost 3, with 8 bases in between. CDR3 DNA sequence: TGTGCCAGCAGCTACACCGACAATCAGCCCCAGCATTTT. Its translation: CASSYTDNQPQHF. Full variable domain (outside the CDR3, taken from reference TRBV9 and TRBJ1-5): DSGVTQTPKHLITATGQRVTLRCSPRSGDLSVYWYQQSLDQGLQFLIQYYNGEERAKGNILERFSAQQFPDLHSELNLSSLELGDSALYFCASSYTDNQPQHFGDGTRLSIL.

This clonotype came up many times. With the library built for alpha chains, this beta chain is off target and its frequency is not meaningful. The V gene is TRBV12-3 or TRBV12-4, the J gene TRBJ2-3, with D possibly being TRBD1 (5 bases). The CDR3 extends over 15 amino acids. V lost 6 bases and J 5 bases, leaving 18 bases between the germline ends. The CDR3 sequence: CASSPGIGVVDTQYF. CDR3 DNA: TGTGCCAGCAGCCCAGGGATTGGAGTTGTAGATACGCAGTATTTT.

This clonotype was seen at least ten times. Because this beta chain is a stray read in a library intended to capture alpha chains, its abundance should not be given much weight. The chain is built from TRBV27 and TRBJ1-2; D remains ambiguous. CDR3 length: 16 amino acids. Trimming shortened V by 2 bases and J by 2 bases, and 15 bases separated the two germline ends. Looked up from germline, CDR1 is MNHEY and CDR2 is SMNVEV (reference sequence). Here the CDR3 reads CASSLTRTRLNYGYTF. DNA for the CDR3: TGTGCCAGCAGTTTAACGAGAACCCGGTTAAACTATGGCTACACCTTC.

This clonotype was recorded at least ten times. This beta chain was picked up by a library intended for alpha chains and is off target, so its count carries little meaning. The V call is TRBV3-1, the J call TRBJ2-1; 7 bases are a match to TRBD2. Germline V gene data show CDR1 as LGHDT and CDR2 as YNNKEL (reference sequence). CDR3 length: 14 residues. Trimming removed 1 base from V and 10 bases from J; junction bases left unmatched: 7. The CDR3 nucleotides are TGTGCCAGCAGCCAAGGATGGGGGAGGGGCGAGCAGTTCTTC. Protein sequence: CASSQGWGRGEQFF.

This clonotype has a count of ten or more. Since the library was made to target alpha chains, this beta chain is a stray read and its abundance is not meaningful. The chain is built from TRBV21-1 and TRBJ2-3. TRBV21-1 is an annotated pseudogene. The CDR3 has 13 residues. The CDR3 protein is CALQVLNTDTQYF. The CDR3 DNA is TGTGCCCTGCAGGTTCTTAACACAGATACGCAGTATTTT.

This clonotype was counted many times. For a library built for alpha chains, this beta chain is a stray read; little rests on its size. The gene calls are TRBV7-2 and TRBJ1-2; D unclear. The CDR3 extends over 13 amino acids. CDR1 is SGHTA, CDR2 FQGNSA, per germline. The ends were cut back, 1 base at V and 5 bases at J, with 8 bases in the middle. CDR3 coding DNA: TGTGCCAGCAGCTTAGTAGGGAAATATGGCTACACCTTC. Its protein is CASSLVGKYGYTF.

This clonotype was counted ten times or more. In a library made to pick up alpha chains, this beta chain is a stray read with a size that means little. The V and J genes are TRBV29-1 and TRBJ1-1; D is unresolved. CDR1 and CDR2 (germline): SQVTM, ANQGSEA. V was pared by 7 bases and J by 1 base, with 13 bases between. This CDR3 contains 13 residues. This CDR3 reads CSARGLENTEAFF. In DNA, the CDR3 is TGCAGCGCCCGTGGACTCGAGAACACTGAAGCTTTCTTT.